The 17 T cell receptor beta chains in this list originate from one sample, sequenced in a study of cytomegalovirus exposure and HLA in healthy donors. Use of 60 Vbeta and 13 Jbeta primers characterized the PCR. Repertoires were generated with immunoSEQ multiplex PCR, while TCRdb's copy carries only in-frame clones and drops some. The data show 100,000 to 150,000 clones, more than 65% seen once. Specimen: PBMCs. Receptors originate from a male donor in good health and CMV-seropositive.

This sequence joins TRBV5-1 and TRBJ2-3, with TRBD1 matching 7 bases. There are 16 residues in the CDR3. V gave up 4 bases and J gave up 4 bases; unmatched junction bases: 12. The germline CDR1 and CDR2 sequences are SGHRS and YFSETQ. This chain's CDR3 is CASSGYRGAQSDTQYF. As DNA, the CDR3 is TGCGCCAGCAGCGGCTACAGGGGAGCGCAATCAGATACGCAGTATTTT.

Turning to this clone: One end of the junction is discordant with germline, which a read error may explain. V usage is TRBV7-9 and J usage is TRBJ2-7; 10 nucleotides agree with TRBD2. This CDR3 has 15 residues. Germline CDR1 and CDR2: SEHNR and FQNEAQ (reference sequence). The DNA of the CDR3 is TGTTCCAGCAGCTTAGCGGCTAGCGGGAGTAACGAGCAGTACTTC. Translating gives CSSSLAASGSNEQYF.

This chain joins TRBV28 and TRBJ2-1, with 9 bases lining up with TRBD2. The germline CDR1 and CDR2 sequences are MDHEN and SYDVKM. V lost 8 bases and J lost 5; bases outside the gene matches: 10. CDR3 size: 15 residues. Here the CDR3 reads CASRFPGLAHNEQFF. CDR3 bases: TGTGCCAGCCGATTTCCGGGACTAGCCCACAATGAGCAGTTCTTC.

This clone turned up a few times. The CDR3 DNA follows: TGTGCCAGCAGTCCCACCGGGACACCAACCTACGAGCAGTACTTC. It is translated as CASSPTGTPTYEQYF. The chain couples TRBV7-6 to TRBJ2-7; TRBD1 is a possible D gene (6 bases). Trimming pared 6 bases from V and 2 bases from J, leaving 17 bases between. Germline V gene data show CDR1 as SGHVS and CDR2 as FNYEAQ. This CDR3 has 15 residues.

This chain uses TRBV5-4 with TRBJ2-1, with 8 bases fitting TRBD2. V trimming: 1 base; J trimming: 6 bases; junction bases outside the gene matches: 6. The CDR3 sequence is 15 residues long. Germline loops: CDR1 SGHNT, CDR2 YYREEE (reference sequence). The CDR3 nucleotides read TGTGCCAGCAGCTTGACTAGCGGTAAGGCCAATGAGCAGTTCTTC. Translation gives CASSLTSGKANEQFF.

The DNA of the CDR3 is TGTGCCAGCAGCTTGGTCGAGGGTAGTGAGCAGTTCTTC. Protein: CASSLVEGSEQFF. The V call is TRBV5-4, the J call TRBJ2-1; possibly TRBD2 for D (5 bases). The CDR3 extends over 13 amino acids. V lost 0 bases to trimming and J lost 9 bases, with 10 bases between them. Looked up from germline, CDR1 is SGHNT and CDR2 is YYREEE (reference sequence).

This chain links TRBV5-1 with TRBJ1-2; 9 bases fit TRBD1. Germline V lookup: CDR1 SGHRS, CDR2 YFSETQ. The CDR3 runs 17 residues. Trimming at V came to 3 bases and at J to 1 base, leaving 10 bases not matched to a gene. CDR3 coding DNA: TGCGCCAGCAGCTCCTCGGGACAGGGTTATGTTAACTATGGCTACACCTTC. Protein: CASSSSGQGYVNYGYTF.

The chain joins TRBV29-1 to TRBJ1-5, with 7 positions matching TRBD1. There are 14 residues in the CDR3. With 6 bases clipped from V and 4 bases from J, the junction kept 9 bases outside the gene matches. Germline CDR1 SQVTM, CDR2 ANQGSEA. This CDR3 is CSVGGDRPNQPQHF. CDR3 nucleotide sequence: TGCAGCGTCGGGGGGGACAGACCTAATCAGCCCCAGCATTTT.

The chain uses TRBV27 and TRBJ2-3; 9 positions agree with TRBD2. Per the germline V gene, CDR1 is MNHEY and CDR2 is SMNVEV (reference sequence). Germline trimming cut 3 bases from V and 4 bases from J; bases unmatched to any gene: 11. The CDR3 has 17 amino acids. In DNA form, the CDR3 reads TGTGCCAGCAGTTTTCGGCATAGCGGGAGATTGGCAGATACGCAGTATTTT. This gives the protein CASSFRHSGRLADTQYF.

The chain uses TRBV5-1 and TRBJ2-5; 8 bases are shared with TRBD2. CDR1 and CDR2 from the germline V gene are SGHRS and YFSETQ. V lost 5 bases and J lost 5; bases outside the gene matches: 5. CDR3 length equals 13 residues. This CDR3 reads CASRAGGVETQYF. As DNA, the CDR3 is TGCGCCAGCAGGGCGGGGGGTGTGGAGACCCAGTACTTC.

The chain carries TRBV7-9 and TRBJ2-7, with D hard to call. The V gene lost 2 bases and the J gene lost 3 bases, with 8 bases spanning the gap. This CDR3 is built from 13 residues. Germline loops: CDR1 SEHNR, CDR2 FQNEAQ (reference sequence). The CDR3 sequence: CASSLPGGYEQYF. In DNA form, the CDR3 reads TGTGCCAGCAGCTTACCGGGTGGCTACGAGCAGTACTTC. Looking up the rest from reference TRBV7-9 and TRBJ2-7 gives the full variable domain: DTGVSQNPRHKITKRGQNVTFRCDPISEHNRLYWYRQTLGQGPEFLTYFQNEAQLEKSRLLSDRFSAERPKGSFSTLEIQRTEQGDSAMYLCASSLPGGYEQYFGPGTRLTVT.

V gene TRBV25-1 combines with J gene TRBJ2-1, with unresolved D. This CDR3 is 14 amino acids long. Germline-derived CDR1 and CDR2 are MGHDK and SYGVNS. Trimming cost V 7 bases and J 5 bases, with 15 bases left between them. The CDR3 spells CASNPQEWNNEQFF. CDR3 sequence (DNA): TGTGCCAGCAACCCCCAGGAATGGAACAATGAGCAGTTCTTC.

This CDR3 is CAWSPGTSVMDEQFF. The CDR3 DNA is TGTGCCTGGAGTCCCGGGACTAGCGTCATGGATGAGCAGTTCTTC. J is TRBJ2-1 and V is TRBV30; 10 nucleotides match TRBD2. This CDR3 is 15 amino acids long. Per the germline V gene, CDR1 is GTSNPN and CDR2 is SVGIG (reference sequence). The ends lost 2 bases at V and 8 bases at J; junction bases unmatched: 9.

The chain couples TRBV5-1 to TRBJ2-7, with 8 bases identical to TRBD2. After removal of 5 bases from V and 6 bases from J, the junction contained 13 bases not matched to a gene. The CDR3 is 15 amino acids. The germline gives CDR1 SGHRS, CDR2 YFSETQ. The CDR3 DNA reads TGCGCCAGCAGTTTCGACGGGGGGGGGCTGTTCGAGCAGTACTTC. This translates into CASSFDGGGLFEQYF.

The CDR3 sequence is CAISGGSGGGTDTQYF. Here the CDR3 DNA reads TGTGCCATCAGCGGAGGAAGCGGGGGAGGCACAGATACGCAGTATTTT. The J gene is TRBJ2-3, the V gene TRBV10-3; 8 bases fit TRBD2. There are 16 residues in the CDR3. Germline V CDR1 and CDR2: ENHRY, SYGVKD. V lost 6 bases and J lost 1; bases outside the gene matches: 9.

The chain couples TRBV2 to TRBJ2-7; tentative D call: TRBD1 (6 bases). The germline V gene has CDR1 SNHLY and CDR2 FYNNEI. V shed 3 bases and J shed 2 bases, with 8 bases lying between them. The CDR3 runs 13 residues. The CDR3 spells CASSEDRTYEQYF. In DNA, the CDR3 is TGTGCCAGCAGTGAGGACAGAACCTACGAGCAGTACTTC.

Only a few counts were recorded for this clone. J is TRBJ1-4 and V is TRBV7-9; TRBD1 might be the D (5 bases). The CDR3 extends over 15 amino acids. Looked up from germline, CDR1 is SEHNR and CDR2 is FQNEAQ (reference sequence). Trimming cost V 5 bases and J 10 bases, with 20 bases left between them. CDR3 sequence reads: CASSAPGTPRGKLFF. CDR3 bases: TGTGCCAGCAGCGCGCCCGGGACTCCTCGGGGAAAACTGTTTTTT.